Listed below are T cell receptor beta chains from one sample, sequenced in a study of vaccination effects on CD4 cells after COVID-19. The antigens these receptors bind are not known. This table comes from immunoSEQ multiplex PCR, and its TCRdb copy is limited to in-frame clones, with some not included. The sample lists fewer than 40,000 clones; just under 85% were seen once. The sequences come from CD4+ T cells from PBMCs cultured with HCoV-NL63 spike peptides, collected after COVID-19 vaccination. The receptors were sampled from a human donor who received a COVID-19 vaccine. Some clones in this sample may be carry-over from other donors' samples. Each CDR3 is given with its conserved first and last residue. D genes are given only for firm matches. Expanded clones are given a class, and other clones once, few, many or no size at all.

J gene,D gene,clone size,V gene,CDR3 DNA,CDR3 protein
TRBJ2-4,TRBD1,NA,TRBV4-1,TGCGCCAGCAGCCAAATGGCAGGGGGCGGTAGGTCGGCCAAAAACATTCAGTACTTC,CASSQMAGGGRSAKNIQYF
TRBJ1-5,TRBD1,NA,TRBV5-5,TGTGCCAGCAGCAGCCGGGACAGCTCGTATAGCAATCAGCCCCAGCATTTT,CASSSRDSSYSNQPQHF
TRBJ2-3,TRBD1,NA,TRBV5-8,TGTGCCAGCCCCAACAGGGGGCCCACAGATACGCAGTATTTT,CASPNRGPTDTQYF
TRBJ1-2,TRBD1,once,TRBV6-5,TGTGCCAGCAGATCGACGGGACAGGGATTTGGCTACACCTTC,CASRSTGQGFGYTF
TRBJ2-3,NA,once,TRBV19,TGTGCCAGTAGTAGGGCGGGGTCACTTAGCACAGATACGCAGTATTTT,CASSRAGSLSTDTQYF
TRBJ1-4,NA,NA,TRBV19,TGTGCCAGTAGTACCTGGGGGGCAGGAAATGAAAAACTGTTTTTT,CASSTWGAGNEKLFF
TRBJ1-1,NA,once,TRBV7-9,TGTGCCGGCGAGATGAACACTGAAGCTTTCTTT,CAGEMNTEAFF
TRBJ2-3,NA,NA,TRBV15,TGTGCCACCAGGGGGTGGGATGAGGGAAATACGCAGTATTTT,CATRGWDEGNTQYF
TRBJ2-7,TRBD1,NA,TRBV2,TGTGCCAGCAGGGAGACAGGGGGCGCTCACTACGAGCAGTACTTC,CASRETGGAHYEQYF
TRBJ1-1,NA,NA,TRBV5-1,TGCGCCAGCAGGGCGCCGGACGGACCTTATGAAGCTTTCTTT,CASRAPDGPYEAFF
TRBJ2-3,TRBD2,NA,TRBV6-1,TGTGCCAGCACTATGGGGGAGCGGGGTGTAGATACGCAGTATTTT,CASTMGERGVDTQYF
TRBJ2-5,NA,NA,TRBV24-1,TGTGCCACCAGTGACGCGACAGGACCCCAAGAGACCCAGTACTTC,CATSDATGPQETQYF
TRBJ2-3,NA,NA,TRBV6-1,TGTGCCAGCAGTGAATTACCTTTACCCTCTGGAGTTACGCAGTATTTT,CASSELPLPSGVTQYF
TRBJ1-6,NA,NA,TRBV5-6,TGTGCCAGCACTCTTCCAGCTCCAACTTCACCCCTCCACTTT,CASTLPAPTSPLHF
TRBJ2-3,NA,NA,TRBV7-9,TGTGCCAGCAGCATAGAACAGGGAGATACGCAGTATTTT,CASSIEQGDTQYF
TRBJ2-3,NA,NA,TRBV24-1,TGTGCCACCAGTGACCCCGGGGTCGCGGATACGCAGTATTTT,CATSDPGVADTQYF